This TCR beta chain emerged from a study of Tregs in tolerant kidney transplant recipients. Produced via immunoSEQ multiplex PCR; TCRdb's table is partial and in-frame only. The table has approximately 81,000 clones, 90% to 95% seen once. Mixed chimerism was transient after nonmyeloablative marrow transplants from related graft donors. Unstimulated Tregs (CD4+CD25+CD127-) and CD4+CD25- non-Tregs were sorted from PBMCs. CDR1 and CDR2 (germline): SGHVS, FQNEAQ. CDR3 length: 16 amino acids. V was cut by 1 base and J by 2 bases, with 12 bases left in between. General observations from the study: Donor-specific Treg expansion exceeded global Treg expansion in tolerant patients, suggesting antigen drive. No direct test of biological reproducibility was done here. The most relevant donor-specific Treg TCRbeta repertoire apparently came from expansion with activated donor B cells.

About this clone itself: Its specificity is unknown.

The chain has TRBV7-8 and TRBJ2-1; D perhaps matches TRBD2 (5 bases). The receptor comes from a human patient who received a combined kidney and bone marrow transplant. Some of the T cells may derive from the graft donor. Specimen: CD4+ T cells from blood (PBMCs), collected 24 months after the transplant. CDR3 region: CASSLGLASAYNEQFF. CDR3 bases: TGTGCCAGCAGCTTAGGATTAGCGAGCGCCTACAATGAGCAGTTCTTC.